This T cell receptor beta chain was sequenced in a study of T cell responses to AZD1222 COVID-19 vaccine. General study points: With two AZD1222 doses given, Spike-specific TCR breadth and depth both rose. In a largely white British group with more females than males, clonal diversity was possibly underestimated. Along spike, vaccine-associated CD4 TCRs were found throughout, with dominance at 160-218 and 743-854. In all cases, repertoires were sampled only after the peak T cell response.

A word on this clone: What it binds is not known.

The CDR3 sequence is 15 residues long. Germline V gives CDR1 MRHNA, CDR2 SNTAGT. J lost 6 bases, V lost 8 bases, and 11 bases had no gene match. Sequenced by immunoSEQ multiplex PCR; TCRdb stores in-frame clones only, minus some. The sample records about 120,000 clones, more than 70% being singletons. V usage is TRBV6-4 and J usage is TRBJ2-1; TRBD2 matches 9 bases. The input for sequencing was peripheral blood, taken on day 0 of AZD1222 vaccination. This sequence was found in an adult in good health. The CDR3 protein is CASPAGGEVPNEQFF. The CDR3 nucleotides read TGTGCCAGCCCCGCGGGGGGGGAAGTACCCAATGAGCAGTTCTTC.